This TCR beta chain was sequenced in a study of blood T cell repertoires in COVID-19. Study as a whole: Samples representing acute and convalescent COVID-19 were sourced from the United States, Italy and Spain.

CDR3 length equals 15 residues. Trimming left V 1 base short and J 3 bases short, with 7 bases between. CDR1 and CDR2 from the germline V gene are SGHDN and FVKESK. Original data processing: The assay estimated nucleated cells by amplifying reference gene primers. Clones were read by immunoSEQ multiplex PCR, and TCRdb kept only the in-frame ones, dropping some. V and J calls and clone size are as listed in that table; D and trimming were resolved from the DNA. The sample includes 130,000 to 150,000 clones, more than 70% of them seen just once. J is TRBJ1-6 and V is TRBV14; unclear D gene. Material for sequencing was PBMCs or T cells enriched from blood (not recorded which). The TCR originated in a man aged 35 to 55 with acute COVID-19. CDR3 coding DNA: TGTGCCAGCAGCCAAGTTGACTTCTATAATTCACCCCTCCACTTT. Protein product: CASSQVDFYNSPLHF.